This paragraph reports one T cell receptor (beta chain). Its antigen is still unknown. The protocol was immunoSEQ multiplex PCR, while the TCRdb copy is restricted to in-frame clones and leaves out a portion. The sample has tens of thousands of clones; 75% to 90% are singletons. The source of the sample is a study of T cell responses to AZD1222 COVID-19 vaccine. General study findings and limits: Among those given AZD1222, only five to seven were seropositive at baseline. The study reported that nearly half of spike-specific TCRs target unmutated variant regions. The study sampled repertoires only after the peak T cell response.

There are 15 residues in the CDR3. The ends lost 3 bases at V and 0 bases at J; junction bases unmatched: 3. Germline V lookup: CDR1 SGHTA, CDR2 FQGNSA. The TCR sequence derives from an adult who received the AZD1222 COVID-19 vaccine. V usage is TRBV7-2 and J usage is TRBJ2-3; 7 bases map to TRBD2. Sequencing was performed on peripheral blood, taken 28 days after the second AZD1222 dose. The CDR3 loop is CASSFPGRSTDTQYF. The CDR3 bases are TGTGCCAGCAGCTTCCCCGGGAGGAGCACAGATACGCAGTATTTT.